This TCR beta chain was recorded in a study of blood T cells in healthy people across ages. Study conclusions and caveats: Possibly confounding the expanded clonotype changes was the fact that donor CMV status was unknown.

This clonotype was picked up many times. Its specificity is not known. With a J-beta primer mix and a sample-barcoded 5' primer, a second PCR ran roughly 7 to 11 cycles. TCRdb ran MiXCR on the 5' RACE reads and lists one entry per CDR3 protein. Of about 1,800,000 distinct CDR3 sequences in the sample, under 30% are singletons; the top ten hold roughly 8.2%. The clonotype originates from a young woman in good health. The sequencing input was blood.

This CDR3 reads CASSLPVGGTSGRGDQETQYF. As DNA, the CDR3 is TGTGCCAGCAGCTTACCCGTTGGAGGGACTAGCGGGAGAGGGGACCAAGAGACCCAGTACTTC. The chain employs TRBV11-2 and TRBJ2-5; 14 nucleotides match TRBD2. The length of the CDR3 is 21 residues. V shed 2 bases and J 0 bases; nucleotides not matched to a gene: 14. Germline CDR1 reads SGHAT; CDR2 reads FQNNGV.